This T cell receptor (beta chain) was documented in a study of shared clonotypes between healthy human individuals. Concerning this clone: Its matching antigen is unknown.

Overall study findings and caveats: The sole specimen, blood, was sampled, and tissue repertoires likely differ.

Here immunoSEQ multiplex PCR was the method, and the copy in TCRdb shows in-frame clones only, minus some. This sample has roughly 450,000 clones, with roughly 78% found just once. V dropped 7 bases and J dropped 2; count of bases not matched to a gene: 7. The CDR3 is 15 residues long. CDR1 is SGHRS and CDR2 is YFSETQ in the germline V gene. The chain is built from TRBV5-1 and TRBJ2-1; 9 bases are shared with TRBD2. The sequence derives from a middle-aged woman in good health. Some clones in this sample may be carry-over from other donors' samples. The sequencing sample was made of PBMCs. The CDR3 nucleotides are TGCGCCAGCGTGACTCTAGCGGGAACCTACAATGAGCAGTTCTTC. Translated, it gives CASVTLAGTYNEQFF.